This TCR beta chain stems from a study of tumor-infiltrating lymphocytes in oesophageal squamous cell carcinoma (TCRdb year 2016). Library construction relied on PCR. The sample was run on an Illumina HiSeq 2000. In TCRdb, the public reads were trimmed at Q25 with fastp and aligned with MiXCR, with productive beta chains retained. Each CDR3 protein appears once, grouped with its most common genes and DNA. The sample profile shows 18,000 or so distinct CDR3 sequences; about 40% of them were found once. The top ten clones comprise approximately 19% of the sample. This clonotype occurred many times. The antigen it binds to is not known. No much larger clone exists at a distance of one base, and base qualities are not known. Sequencing was done on a sample of normal esophageal tissue next to the tumor. The TCR originated in a female donor with esophageal squamous cell carcinoma.

In nucleotide form, the sequence is TGTGCCAGCTCACCAGGGGGCGCGGGCGAGACCCAGTACTTC. It translates to CASSPGGAGETQYF. The chain was built from TRBV18 and TRBJ2-4; matching of 6 bases hints at TRBD1 as the D gene. The J call is in doubt because the DNA end fits TRBJ2-5 better. The germline V gene specifies KGHSH as CDR1 and LQKENI as CDR2. Spanning cysteine to phenylalanine, the CDR3 consists of 14 amino acids. Only the CDR3 DNA is retained, 42 bases long and in frame from the first base.